This T cell receptor beta chain appears in the sequencing data of a study of blood T cell repertoires in COVID-19. Study background: Acute and convalescent COVID-19 specimens originated in the United States, Italy and Spain.

The germline gives CDR1 SGHRS, CDR2 YFSETQ. The CDR3 is made up of 13 amino acids. The V end was cut by 0 bases, the J end by 2 bases, with 4 bases between. The method was immunoSEQ multiplex PCR; TCRdb's version includes in-frame clones alone and lacks a portion of them. The sample holds roughly 290,000 clones, 70% to 90% seen once. Donors were grouped by their self-reported clinical history. Two negative PCRs, clearance, or symptom resolution characterized the recovered Cohort 3 donors. This clonotype was sampled from a man aged 25-45 years who had recovered from COVID-19. Sequencing was performed on PBMCs or T cells enriched from blood (not recorded which). The chain is built from TRBV5-1 and TRBJ2-3; D uncertain. CDR3 residues: CASSLDSTDTQYF. CDR3 coding DNA: TGCGCCAGCAGCTTGGACTCCACAGATACGCAGTATTTT.